This T cell receptor beta chain was identified during a study of OX40 agonist ivuxolimab in advanced cancers. With autoimmune disease history or systemic immunosuppression, patients were excluded. Study-wide results and limits: Researchers report that CD8+ T cells had, on average, more expanded clones than CD4+. Compared with others, partial responders at 0.1-3.0 mg/kg displayed clonal expansion among the lowest. It was not determined which antigens were specifically recognized by the peripheral T cells that had undergone clonal expansion.

Note on this clone: No antigen is known for it.

Sequencing used immunoSEQ multiplex PCR; TCRdb keeps in-frame clones, though not all of them. The table lists roughly 40,000 clones, about 88% of them singletons, with approximately 12% in the top ten. The source of this sequence is an adult with an advanced solid tumor such as melanoma, head and neck, liver or kidney cancer. The starting material was CD4+ or CD8+ T cells sorted from blood, obtained in a trial of the OX40 agonist ivuxolimab.

The CDR3 coding sequence is TGTGCCAGCAGTCAATGGACCCGCGGAACAGGTACCAAGACCCAGTACTTC. Translated, it gives CASSQWTRGTGTKTQYF. The chain links TRBV2 to TRBJ2-5; tentatively, D is TRBD1 (5 bases). CDR3 size: 17 residues. From germline, CDR1 is SNHLY and CDR2 FYNNEI. With 5 bases removed from V and 6 bases from J, the gap between germline ends came to 25 bases.